These T cell receptor beta chains were read from a single sample in a study of control samples from healthy donors and cancer patients. Assay: immunoSEQ multiplex PCR; the TCRdb copy retains only in-frame clones and omits some. In the table there are around 130,000 clones, about 89% of which are singletons. Sequences were obtained from blood. The receptors here all came from a man aged 45-65 years in good health. Both conserved end residues are part of each CDR3. A D gene is named only where the DNA matches it firmly. Size values are once, few and many counts, or a class for expanded clones, and some rows have none.

clone size | J gene | CDR3 length | D gene | V gene | CDR3 DNA | CDR3 protein
NA | TRBJ2-3 | 11 | NA | TRBV12-3/TRBV12-4 | TGTGCCAGCAGTTTGTCAGATACGCAGTATTTT | CASSLSDTQYF
NA | TRBJ2-2 | 14 | NA | TRBV2 | TGTGCCAGCAGTGGTCGAGGGGGCACCGGGGAGCTGTTTTTT | CASSGRGGTGELFF
NA | TRBJ2-1 | 15 | TRBD2 | TRBV7-6 | TGTGCCAGCAGCTCAGCCAGCGGGGGGCCAAATGAGCAGTTCTTC | CASSSASGGPNEQFF
NA | TRBJ1-6 | 15 | NA | TRBV5-1 | TGCGCCAGCAGCTTAGGAGACAGTAATAATTCACCCCTCCACTTT | CASSLGDSNNSPLHF
NA | TRBJ2-5 | 14 | NA | TRBV3-1/TRBV3-2 | TGTGCCAGCAGCCAAGGGACATCTAAAGAGACCCAGTACTTC | CASSQGTSKETQYF
NA | TRBJ2-7 | 16 | NA | TRBV7-2 | TGTGCCAGCAGCTTAGTAGGTGGGCTAAGCTCCTACGAGCAGTACTTC | CASSLVGGLSSYEQYF
NA | TRBJ1-1 | 13 | NA | TRBV19 | TGTGCCAGTAGCCCGTGGATGAACACTGAAGCTTTCTTT | CASSPWMNTEAFF
NA | TRBJ2-1 | 15 | TRBD1 | TRBV27 | TGTGCCAGCAGTCCCCGGGACAGGGTTTTGGATGAGCAGTTCTTC | CASSPRDRVLDEQFF
NA | TRBJ2-5 | 14 | NA | TRBV5-1 | TGCGCCAGCAGCTTGGAGACAACGAGGGAGACCCAGTACTTC | CASSLETTRETQYF
once | TRBJ2-5 | 15 | TRBD1 | TRBV4-3 | TGCGCCAGCAGCCATAGGACAGGGGGATTGGAGACCCAGTACTTC | CASSHRTGGLETQYF
NA | TRBJ2-4 | 16 | NA | TRBV5-1 | TGCGCCAGCAGCCCACGAACACAGGGATCCAAAAACATTCAGTACTTC | CASSPRTQGSKNIQYF
NA | TRBJ2-1 | 16 | TRBD2 | TRBV27 | TGTGCCAGCAGTGCCCAAGGGACTAGCGACTACAATGAGCAGTTCTTC | CASSAQGTSDYNEQFF
NA | TRBJ2-3 | 14 | TRBD2 | TRBV6-5 | TGTGCCAGCAGTTCTAGCGGGGGAACAGATACGCAGTATTTT | CASSSSGGTDTQYF
NA | TRBJ2-4 | 12 | NA | TRBV12-3/TRBV12-4 | TGTGCCAGCAGTTGGGTAGGGGACATTCAGTACTTC | CASSWVGDIQYF
NA | TRBJ1-1 | 13 | TRBD1 | TRBV18 | TGTGCCAGCTCACTGGGACAGCCCACTGAAGCTTTCTTT | CASSLGQPTEAFF
few | TRBJ2-2 | 14 | TRBD1 | TRBV7-2 | TGTGCCAGCAGGGACAGGGCGGTCACCGGGGAGCTGTTTTTT | CASRDRAVTGELFF
NA | TRBJ2-3 | 15 | TRBD2 | TRBV10-2 | TGCGCCAGCAGTGATCCGGGGGGGCTGACAGATACGCAGTATTTT | CASSDPGGLTDTQYF
NA | TRBJ2-5 | 21 | NA | TRBV3-1/TRBV3-2 | TGTGCCAGCAGCCTTAGTCGAGGGCAGAGTGTTAGCGGCGCCTTCCAAGAGACCCAGTACTTC | CASSLSRGQSVSGAFQETQYF
NA | TRBJ2-1 | 13 | TRBD2 | TRBV6-2/TRBV6-3 | TGTGCCAGCAGTTACTGGGAGGGTAGGGAGCAGTTCTTC | CASSYWEGREQFF
NA | TRBJ2-1 | 15 | TRBD2 | TRBV5-1 | TGCGCCAGCAGCTTGGCCGCGGGGGAGGTCAATGAGCAGTTCTTC | CASSLAAGEVNEQFF
NA | TRBJ1-1 | 15 | TRBD1 | TRBV18 | TGTGCCAGCTCGCGAACAGACAGGGTGAACACTGAAGCTTTCTTT | CASSRTDRVNTEAFF
NA | TRBJ1-4 | 13 | TRBD1 | TRBV12-3/TRBV12-4 | TGTGCCAGCAGGGGACAGGGTACTGAAAAACTGTTTTTT | CASRGQGTEKLFF
NA | TRBJ1-2 | 14 | NA | TRBV7-9 | TGTGCCAGCAGCTTAGGTTTTCAGGACTATGGCTACACCTTC | CASSLGFQDYGYTF
NA | TRBJ2-7 | 15 | NA | TRBV6-2/TRBV6-3 | TGTGCCAGCAGTAAGGGACTCTCTGGCTCCTACGAGCAGTACTTC | CASSKGLSGSYEQYF
NA | TRBJ1-1 | 13 | NA | TRBV12-3/TRBV12-4 | TGTGCCAGCGGACCCCCAGGGGACACTGAAGCTTTCTTT | CASGPPGDTEAFF
NA | TRBJ2-5 | 14 | NA | TRBV7-2 | TGTGCCAGCAGCTTTCAATCGGGGGTTGAGACCCAGTACTTC | CASSFQSGVETQYF
NA | TRBJ1-2 | 13 | NA | TRBV5-6 | TGTGCCAGCAGTTTAGGACAGCCCTATGGCTACACCTTC | CASSLGQPYGYTF